The text below deals with one T cell receptor beta chain. What it binds is unknown. Trimming removed 5 bases from V and 6 bases from J, with 14 bases in between. The CDR3 covers 13 residues. Germline loops: CDR1 SGHRS, CDR2 YFSETQ. In the PCR, 60 Vbeta and 13 Jbeta primers were used. Produced via immunoSEQ multiplex PCR; TCRdb's table is partial and in-frame only. Of 150,000 to 200,000 clones listed, roughly 77% are singletons. The sample originates from a study of cytomegalovirus exposure and HLA in healthy donors. For the study at large: An early data release held tens of millions of unique TCRs from HLA-typed donors. Whole-study results and caveats: Sequencing depth across donors, presence/absence analyses assumed, was roughly uniform.

The chain employs TRBV5-1 and TRBJ1-2; D gene uncertain. The sequenced sample was PBMCs. The TCR comes from a man between 18 and 35 years old in good health and CMV-seropositive. The CDR3 spells CASSPIAGNGYTF. CDR3 nucleotides: TGCGCCAGCAGTCCCATTGCGGGAAATGGCTACACCTTC.